This TCR beta chain was recorded in a study of blood T cell repertoires in COVID-19. For the study at large: PBMCs, B-cell-depleted T cells, or T cells were the source of the cDNA or gDNA that made up the material.

This CDR3 contains 16 residues. Germline V gives CDR1 SGHTA, CDR2 FQGTGA. Trimming cost V 1 base and J 3 bases, with 13 bases left between them. In the study's own analysis: The authors estimated nucleated cell counts from reference gene primer amplification. Profiling relied on immunoSEQ multiplex PCR, and the TCRdb table lists in-frame clones only, not all of them. Clonal size and the V and J genes are those of that table, whereas D and trimming came from the DNA. Counted here are 100,000 to 150,000 clones, 86% occurring once; the ten biggest clones make up roughly 5.4%. Input material: peripheral blood. The V gene is TRBV7-3, the J gene TRBJ2-1; maybe TRBD2 (6 bases). The TCR was taken from a human donor in a cohort sampled during active COVID-19. CDR3 sequence (DNA): TGTGCCAGCAGCTTAATGGGTAGCGGTTTCTACAATGAGCAGTTCTTC. This gives the protein CASSLMGSGFYNEQFF.